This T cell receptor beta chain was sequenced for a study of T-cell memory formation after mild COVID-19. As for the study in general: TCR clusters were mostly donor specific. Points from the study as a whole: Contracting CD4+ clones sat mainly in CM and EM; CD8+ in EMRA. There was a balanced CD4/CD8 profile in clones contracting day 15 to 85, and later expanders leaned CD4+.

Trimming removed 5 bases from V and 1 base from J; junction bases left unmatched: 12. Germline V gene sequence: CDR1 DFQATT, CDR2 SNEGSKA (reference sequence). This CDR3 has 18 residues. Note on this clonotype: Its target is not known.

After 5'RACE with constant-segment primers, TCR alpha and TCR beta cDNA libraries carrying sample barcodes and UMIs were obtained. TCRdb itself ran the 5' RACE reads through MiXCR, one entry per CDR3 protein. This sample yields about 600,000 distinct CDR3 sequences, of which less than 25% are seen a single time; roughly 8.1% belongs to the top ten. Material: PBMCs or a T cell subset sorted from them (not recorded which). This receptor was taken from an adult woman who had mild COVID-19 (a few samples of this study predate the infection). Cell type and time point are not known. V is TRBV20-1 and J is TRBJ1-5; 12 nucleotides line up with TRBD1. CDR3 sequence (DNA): TGCAGTGCTCCCTTTCGGGACAGGGGGCGAGGGAGCAATCAGCCCCAGCATTTT. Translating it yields CSAPFRDRGRGSNQPQHF.